This T cell receptor beta chain is from a study of T cell changes during pregnancy in multiple sclerosis. Germline CDR1 is SGDLS and CDR2 is YYNGEE. This CDR3 has 11 residues. Between the trimmed V and J ends, which lost 3 bases and 9 bases, there was a span of 7 bases. Profiling relied on immunoSEQ multiplex PCR, and the TCRdb table lists in-frame clones only, not all of them. The sample holds approximately 43,000 clones, 80% to 95% seen once. This clonotype was obtained from a female donor with multiple sclerosis, enrolled in a pregnancy study. The V call is TRBV9, the J call TRBJ2-1; maybe TRBD2 (5 bases). Sequencing used CD8+ T cells from peripheral blood mononuclear cells, obtained in the first trimester of pregnancy. The CDR3 region has the DNA TGTGCCAGCAGCGCCCGGGGTGAGCAGTTCTTC. This encodes CASSARGEQFF.